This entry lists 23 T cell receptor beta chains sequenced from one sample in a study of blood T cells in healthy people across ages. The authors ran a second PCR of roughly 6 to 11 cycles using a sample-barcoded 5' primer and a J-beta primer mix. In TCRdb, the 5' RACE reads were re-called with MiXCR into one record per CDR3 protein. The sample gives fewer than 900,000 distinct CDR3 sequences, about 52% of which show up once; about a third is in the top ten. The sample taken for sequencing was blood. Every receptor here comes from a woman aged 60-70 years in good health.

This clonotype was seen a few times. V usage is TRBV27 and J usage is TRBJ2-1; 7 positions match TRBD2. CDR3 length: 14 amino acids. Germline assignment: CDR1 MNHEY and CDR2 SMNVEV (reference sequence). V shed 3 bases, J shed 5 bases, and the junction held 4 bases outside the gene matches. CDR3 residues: CASSFAGANNEQFF. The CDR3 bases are TGTGCCAGCAGTTTCGCGGGAGCTAACAATGAGCAGTTCTTC.

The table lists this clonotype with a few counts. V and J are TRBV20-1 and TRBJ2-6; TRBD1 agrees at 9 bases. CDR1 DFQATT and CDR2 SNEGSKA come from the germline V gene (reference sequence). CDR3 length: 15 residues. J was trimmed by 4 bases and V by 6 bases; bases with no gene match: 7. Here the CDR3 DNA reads TGCAGTGCCTCCGGGACAGGGTCCGGGGCCAACGTCCTGACTTTC. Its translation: CSASGTGSGANVLTF.

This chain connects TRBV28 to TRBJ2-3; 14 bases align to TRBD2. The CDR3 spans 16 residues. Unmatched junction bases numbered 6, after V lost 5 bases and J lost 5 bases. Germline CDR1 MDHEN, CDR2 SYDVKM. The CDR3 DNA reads TGTGCCAGCAGTGCGGGACTAGCGGGAGTTAAAGATACGCAGTATTTT. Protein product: CASSAGLAGVKDTQYF.

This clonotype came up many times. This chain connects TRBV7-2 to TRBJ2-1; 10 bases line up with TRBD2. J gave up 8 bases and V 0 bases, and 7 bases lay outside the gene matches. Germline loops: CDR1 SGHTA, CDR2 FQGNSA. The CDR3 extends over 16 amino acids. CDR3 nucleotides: TGTGCCAGCAGCTTAGCCCCCATGACTAGCGGGCATGAGCAGTTCTTC. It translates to CASSLAPMTSGHEQFF.

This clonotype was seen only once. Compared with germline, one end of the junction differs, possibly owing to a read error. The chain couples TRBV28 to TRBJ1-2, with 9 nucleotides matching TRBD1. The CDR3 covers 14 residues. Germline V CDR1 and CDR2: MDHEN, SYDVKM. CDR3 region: CASSGTGKNYSYTF. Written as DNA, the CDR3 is TGTGCCAGCAGCGGGACAGGGAAAAACTATAGCTACACCTTC.

The CDR3, as DNA: TGTGCCATCAGTGTCTATCGGCAGGACAGGACTGAAGCTTTCTTT. It encodes CAISVYRQDRTEAFF. V gene TRBV10-3 combines with J gene TRBJ1-1, with 7 bases aligning to TRBD1. CDR3 size: 15 residues. Per germline, CDR1 ENHRY and CDR2 SYGVKD. The V and J ends lost 4 bases and 5 bases, in that order; junction bases with no gene match: 10.

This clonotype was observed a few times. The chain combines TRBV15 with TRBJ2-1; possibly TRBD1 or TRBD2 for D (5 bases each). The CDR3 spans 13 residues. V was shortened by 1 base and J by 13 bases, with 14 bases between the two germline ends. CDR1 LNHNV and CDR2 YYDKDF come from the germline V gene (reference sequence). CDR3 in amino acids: CATSRGGTAHQFF. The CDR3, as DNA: TGTGCCACCAGCAGAGGTGGGACGGCCCATCAGTTCTTC.

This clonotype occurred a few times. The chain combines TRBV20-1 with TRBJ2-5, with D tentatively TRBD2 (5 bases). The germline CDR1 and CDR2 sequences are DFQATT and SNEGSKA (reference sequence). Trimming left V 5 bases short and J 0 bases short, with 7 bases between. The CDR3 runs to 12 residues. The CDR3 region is CSALANQETQYF. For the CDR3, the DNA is TGCAGTGCTCTAGCCAACCAAGAGACCCAGTACTTC.

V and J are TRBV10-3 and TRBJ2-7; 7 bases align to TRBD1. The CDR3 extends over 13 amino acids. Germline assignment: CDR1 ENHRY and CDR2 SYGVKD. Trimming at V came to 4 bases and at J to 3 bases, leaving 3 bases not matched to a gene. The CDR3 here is CAISGTGLYEQYF. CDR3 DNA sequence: TGTGCCATCAGTGGGACAGGACTCTACGAGCAGTACTTC.

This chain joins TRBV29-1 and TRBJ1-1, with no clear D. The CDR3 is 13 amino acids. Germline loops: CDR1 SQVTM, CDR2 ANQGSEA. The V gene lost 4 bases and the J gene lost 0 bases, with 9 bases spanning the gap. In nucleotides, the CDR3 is TGCAGCGTTGCGGTAGCAATGAACACTGAAGCTTTCTTT. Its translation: CSVAVAMNTEAFF.

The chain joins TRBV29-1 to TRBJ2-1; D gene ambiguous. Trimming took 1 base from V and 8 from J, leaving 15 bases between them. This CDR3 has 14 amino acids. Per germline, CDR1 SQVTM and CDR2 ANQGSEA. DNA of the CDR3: TGCAGCGTTGAAGGATGGACCCGGTCCGATGAGCAGTTCTTC. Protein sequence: CSVEGWTRSDEQFF.

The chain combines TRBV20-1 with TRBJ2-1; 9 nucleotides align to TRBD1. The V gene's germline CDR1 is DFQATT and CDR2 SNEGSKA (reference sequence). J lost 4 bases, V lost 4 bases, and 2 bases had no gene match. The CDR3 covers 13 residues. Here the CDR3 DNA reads TGCAGTGCTACGGGACAGGGTTACAATGAGCAGTTCTTC. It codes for CSATGQGYNEQFF.

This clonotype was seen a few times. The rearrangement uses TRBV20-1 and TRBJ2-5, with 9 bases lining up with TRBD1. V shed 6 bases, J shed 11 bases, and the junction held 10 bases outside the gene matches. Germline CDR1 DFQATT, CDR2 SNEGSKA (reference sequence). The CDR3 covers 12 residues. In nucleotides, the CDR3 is TGCAGTGCGGAACAGGGGGCGCGGGAGCAGTACTTC. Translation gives CSAEQGAREQYF.

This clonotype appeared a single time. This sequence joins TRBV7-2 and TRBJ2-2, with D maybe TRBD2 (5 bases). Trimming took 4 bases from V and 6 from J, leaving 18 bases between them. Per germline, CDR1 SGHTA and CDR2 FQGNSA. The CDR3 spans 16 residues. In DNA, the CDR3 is TGTGCCAGCAGCTCGCTAGACGGCGGGTTAGCCGGGGAGCTGTTTTTT. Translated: CASSSLDGGLAGELFF.

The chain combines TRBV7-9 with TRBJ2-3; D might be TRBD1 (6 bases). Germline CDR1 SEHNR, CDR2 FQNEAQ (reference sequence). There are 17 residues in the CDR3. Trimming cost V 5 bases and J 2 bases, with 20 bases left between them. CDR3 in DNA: TGTGCCAGCAGCACGCCACAGGGACCCTCATACACAGATACGCAGTATTTT. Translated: CASSTPQGPSYTDTQYF.

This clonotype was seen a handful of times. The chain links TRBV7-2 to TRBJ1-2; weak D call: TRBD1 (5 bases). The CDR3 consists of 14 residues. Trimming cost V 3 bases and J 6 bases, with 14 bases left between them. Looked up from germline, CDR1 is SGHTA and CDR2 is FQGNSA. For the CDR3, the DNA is TGTGCCAGCAGCTTCGGGGCAGAGAGCGATGGCTACACCTTC. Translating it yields CASSFGAESDGYTF.

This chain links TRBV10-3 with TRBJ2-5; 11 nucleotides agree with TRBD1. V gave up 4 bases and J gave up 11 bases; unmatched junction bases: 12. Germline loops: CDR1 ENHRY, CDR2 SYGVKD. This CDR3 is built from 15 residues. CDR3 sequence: CAISVAGQGAEEQYF. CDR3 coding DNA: TGTGCCATCAGTGTTGCTGGACAGGGGGCTGAGGAGCAGTACTTC.

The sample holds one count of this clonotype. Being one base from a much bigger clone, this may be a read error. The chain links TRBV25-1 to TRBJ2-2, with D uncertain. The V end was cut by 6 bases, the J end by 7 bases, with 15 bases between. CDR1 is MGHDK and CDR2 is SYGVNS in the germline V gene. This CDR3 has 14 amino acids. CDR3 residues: CASRTPTGHGELFF. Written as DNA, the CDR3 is TGTGCCAGCAGAACCCCCACCGGCCACGGGGAGCTGTTTTTT.

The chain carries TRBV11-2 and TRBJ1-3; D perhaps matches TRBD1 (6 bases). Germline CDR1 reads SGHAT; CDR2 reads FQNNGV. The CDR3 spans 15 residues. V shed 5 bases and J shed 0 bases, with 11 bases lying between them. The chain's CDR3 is CASSVGQFSGNTIYF. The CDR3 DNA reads TGTGCCAGCAGCGTCGGACAGTTCTCTGGAAACACCATATATTTT.

This CDR3 reads CASSPRRGPTGSTDTQYF. In DNA form, the CDR3 reads TGTGCCAGCAGCCCCAGGCGGGGGCCCACTGGCAGCACAGATACGCAGTATTTT. The chain employs TRBV2 and TRBJ2-3, with a weak D call TRBD2 (7 bases). This CDR3 contains 18 residues. Trimming left V 6 bases short and J 0 bases short, with 22 bases between. Germline V gene sequence: CDR1 SNHLY, CDR2 FYNNEI.

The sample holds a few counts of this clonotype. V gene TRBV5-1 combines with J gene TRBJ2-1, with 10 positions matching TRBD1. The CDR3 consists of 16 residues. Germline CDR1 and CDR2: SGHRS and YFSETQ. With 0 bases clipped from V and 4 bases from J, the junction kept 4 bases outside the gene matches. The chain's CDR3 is CASSLGGTGDYNEQFF. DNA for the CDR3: TGCGCCAGCAGCTTGGGAGGGACAGGGGATTACAATGAGCAGTTCTTC. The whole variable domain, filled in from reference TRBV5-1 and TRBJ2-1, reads KAGVTQTPRYLIKTRGQQVTLSCSPISGHRSVSWYQQTPGQGLQFLFEYFSETQRNKGNFPGRFSGRQFSNSRSEMNVSTLELGDSALYLCASSLGGTGDYNEQFFGPGTRLTVL.

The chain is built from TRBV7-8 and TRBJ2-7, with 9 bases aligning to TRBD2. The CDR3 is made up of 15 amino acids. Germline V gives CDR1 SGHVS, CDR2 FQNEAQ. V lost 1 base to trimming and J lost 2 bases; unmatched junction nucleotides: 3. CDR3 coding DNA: TGTGCCAGCAGCTTAGAGCGGGAGGCCCCCTACGAGCAGTACTTC. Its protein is CASSLEREAPYEQYF.

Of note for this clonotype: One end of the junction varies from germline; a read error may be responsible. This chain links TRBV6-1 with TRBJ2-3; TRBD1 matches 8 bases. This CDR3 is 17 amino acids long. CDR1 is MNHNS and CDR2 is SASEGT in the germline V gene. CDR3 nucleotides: TGTGCCAGCAGTGACCGCTTTTCTGATGGGGGGACAGGTACGCAGTATTTT. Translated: CASSDRFSDGGTGTQYF.